The next 23 T cell receptor beta chains were all read from a single sample in a study of somatic mutations in cytotoxic T cells in rheumatoid arthritis. This table comes from immunoSEQ multiplex PCR, and its TCRdb copy is limited to in-frame clones, with some not included. The profile shows 20,000 or so clones, around 79% of them singletons. The sequencing sample was made of CD8+ T cells sorted from blood. The receptors stem from a woman between 45 and 65 years old in good health.

The chain carries TRBV18 and TRBJ2-1; 16 bases fit TRBD2. V lost 3 bases to trimming and J lost 7 bases; unmatched junction nucleotides: 9. CDR1 is KGHSH, CDR2 LQKENI, per germline. The CDR3 spans 18 residues. For the CDR3, the DNA is TGTGCCAGCTCACCCAGCGGGACTAGCGGGAGGGCCGGGAATGAGCAGTTCTTC. Translated: CASSPSGTSGRAGNEQFF.

The chain joins TRBV6-4 to TRBJ1-2; no reliable D call. The CDR3 has 16 amino acids. Per germline, CDR1 MRHNA and CDR2 SNTAGT. Trimming removed 0 bases from V and 4 bases from J, with 15 bases in between. The CDR3 DNA reads as TGTGCCAGCAGTGACTCCTGGAATCTTTCTAGCTATGGCTACACCTTC. It is translated as CASSDSWNLSSYGYTF.

This clone was seen a few times. The chain uses TRBV15 and TRBJ2-2, with 8 bases aligning to TRBD1. This CDR3 is 15 amino acids long. Trimming took 0 bases from V and 6 from J; bases not matched to a gene: 3. The germline V gene encodes CDR1 LNHNV and CDR2 YYDKDF (reference sequence). The CDR3 nucleotides read TGTGCCACCAGCAGAGATCAGGGGGCGTCCGGGGAGCTGTTTTTT. Translated: CATSRDQGASGELFF.

The chain is built from TRBV4-3 and TRBJ2-3; D not resolved. The CDR3 is 13 amino acids. The V end was cut by 1 base, the J end by 6 bases, with 8 bases between. The germline V gene encodes CDR1 LGHNA and CDR2 YSLEER. CDR3 region: CASSQAIGDTQYF. The DNA for the CDR3 is TGCGCCAGCAGCCAAGCCATAGGGGATACGCAGTATTTT.

V usage is TRBV27 and J usage is TRBJ1-1; D gene ambiguous. The germline CDR1 and CDR2 sequences are MNHEY and SMNVEV (reference sequence). The length of the CDR3 is 14 residues. Trimming left V 5 bases short and J 0 bases short, with 10 bases between. CDR3 DNA: TGTGCCAGCAGTACACACCTCTTGAACACTGAAGCTTTCTTT. Its translation is CASSTHLLNTEAFF.

The rearrangement uses TRBV6-1 and TRBJ1-1; 7 bases are shared with TRBD1. Germline loops: CDR1 MNHNS, CDR2 SASEGT. V dropped 5 bases and J dropped 1; count of bases not matched to a gene: 7. This CDR3 is 15 amino acids long. The CDR3 region is CASSSPTGSNTEAFF. The CDR3 bases are TGTGCCAGCAGTTCGCCGACAGGGTCGAACACTGAAGCTTTCTTT.

This clone appeared a single time. The sample carries other DNA sequences with the same CDR3. The CDR3: CASSLGDTEAFF. CDR3 sequence (DNA): TGTGCCAGCAGCTTGGGGGACACTGAAGCTTTCTTT. The V and J genes are TRBV5-6 and TRBJ1-1; no clear D gene. The V gene lost 0 bases and the J gene lost 3 bases, with 3 bases spanning the gap. This CDR3 has 12 residues. The germline V gene has CDR1 SGHDT and CDR2 YYEEEE. The whole variable domain, filled in from reference TRBV5-6 and TRBJ1-1, reads DAGVTQSPTHLIKTRGQQVTLRCSPKSGHDTVSWYQQALGQGPQFIFQYYEEEERQRGNFPDRFSGHQFPNYSSELNVNALLLGDSALYLCASSLGDTEAFFGQGTRLTVV.

The rearrangement links TRBV6-5 to TRBJ2-3, with D possibly being TRBD2 (6 bases). The CDR3 has 15 residues. Trimming removed 0 bases from V and 2 bases from J, with 9 bases in between. Per germline, CDR1 MNHEY and CDR2 SVGAGI. The CDR3 reads CASSYSPGVTDTQYF. CDR3 coding DNA: TGTGCCAGCAGTTACTCACCGGGAGTCACAGATACGCAGTATTTT.

The V call is TRBV28, the J call TRBJ1-4, with D unresolved. V was clipped by 7 bases and J by 6 bases, with 18 bases between them. Germline V lookup: CDR1 MDHEN, CDR2 SYDVKM. CDR3 length: 15 amino acids. The CDR3 spells CASIPSHASHEKLFF. The CDR3 nucleotides read TGTGCCAGCATCCCATCACATGCCTCTCATGAAAAACTGTTTTTT.

V gene TRBV6-6 combines with J gene TRBJ1-2; D is possibly TRBD1 (6 bases). CDR1 is MNHNY and CDR2 is SVGAGI in the germline V gene (reference sequence). The CDR3 covers 15 residues. With 7 bases removed from V and 1 base from J, the gap between germline ends came to 16 bases. For the CDR3, the DNA is TGTGCCAGCATCCAGTACCAACAGGGTAACTATGGCTACACCTTC. Translation: CASIQYQQGNYGYTF.

This clone occurred a few times. This rearrangement joins TRBV4-2 to TRBJ1-4; D call uncertain. The V end was cut by 1 base, the J end by 8 bases, with 8 bases between. In germline, CDR1 is LGHNA, CDR2 YNFKEQ. The CDR3 extends over 13 amino acids. CDR3 in amino acids: CASSQVLGEKLFF. The CDR3 nucleotides are TGTGCCAGCAGCCAAGTTCTTGGGGAAAAACTGTTTTTT.

The chain joins TRBV7-7 to TRBJ2-5, with 8 bases identical to TRBD2. Germline assignment: CDR1 SSHAT and CDR2 FNYEAQ (reference sequence). With V trimmed by 5 bases and J by 5 bases, 7 bases remained unmatched. This CDR3 has 14 amino acids. As DNA, the CDR3 is TGTGCCAGCAGCCCGGGAGGGGCAGGGGAGACCCAGTACTTC. It specifies CASSPGGAGETQYF.

The CDR3 DNA reads TGTGCCAGCAGCTTAACTGGGACAGGGGGGGGGAACACTGAAGCTTTCTTT. This translates into CASSLTGTGGGNTEAFF. V gene TRBV7-3 combines with J gene TRBJ1-1; 11 positions agree with TRBD1. The CDR3 contains 17 residues. The J segment lost 1 base and the V segment lost 0 bases, leaving 4 bases of the junction unmatched. Looked up from germline, CDR1 is SGHTA and CDR2 is FQGTGA.

The rearrangement uses TRBV29-1 and TRBJ2-7, with D unclear. This CDR3 comprises 10 residues. Per germline, CDR1 SQVTM and CDR2 ANQGSEA. Deletions cut 5 bases from V and 5 bases from J, with 7 bases between. The chain's CDR3 is CSVIKNEQYF. CDR3 DNA: TGCAGCGTTATTAAAAACGAGCAGTACTTC.

Only a few counts were recorded for this clone. This chain links TRBV28 with TRBJ2-7; weak D call: TRBD1 (6 bases). V was cut by 7 bases and J by 5 bases, with 12 bases left in between. Per the germline V gene, CDR1 is MDHEN and CDR2 is SYDVKM. The CDR3 sequence is 12 residues long. DNA of the CDR3: TGTGCCAGCACGTCCAGGGGAGACGAGCAGTACTTC. Protein sequence: CASTSRGDEQYF.

The V and J genes are TRBV5-1 and TRBJ1-1; D is unclear. V was trimmed by 3 bases and J by 5 bases, leaving 11 bases between them. CDR3 length equals 13 residues. Per the germline V gene, CDR1 is SGHRS and CDR2 is YFSETQ. CDR3 nucleotides: TGCGCCAGCAGCTGGGAGGGAGGAACTGAAGCTTTCTTT. Its translation: CASSWEGGTEAFF. Using reference TRBV5-1 and TRBJ1-1 for the parts outside the CDR3, the full variable domain is KAGVTQTPRYLIKTRGQQVTLSCSPISGHRSVSWYQQTPGQGLQFLFEYFSETQRNKGNFPGRFSGRQFSNSRSEMNVSTLELGDSALYLCASSWEGGTEAFFGQGTRLTVV.

The rearrangement links TRBV27 to TRBJ2-5; no reliable D call. Trimming removed 4 bases at V and 1 base at J, with 4 bases between. Germline loops: CDR1 MNHEY, CDR2 SMNVEV (reference sequence). CDR3 length equals 12 residues. The CDR3 loop reads CASSSLQETQYF. CDR3 DNA sequence: TGTGCCAGCAGTTCCCTCCAAGAGACCCAGTACTTC.

The V and J genes are TRBV2 and TRBJ1-1; D is perhaps TRBD1 (6 bases). V was pared by 3 bases and J by 0 bases, with 14 bases between. The germline gives CDR1 SNHLY, CDR2 FYNNEI. The CDR3 covers 16 residues. CDR3 region: CASSEPHRDMNTEAFF. The CDR3 DNA follows: TGTGCCAGCAGTGAGCCCCACAGGGATATGAACACTGAAGCTTTCTTT.

This rearrangement joins TRBV4-1 to TRBJ2-7; D gene uncertain. Per the germline V gene, CDR1 is MGHRA and CDR2 is YSYEKL. The CDR3 totals 13 residues. V gave up 0 bases and J gave up 2 bases, with 5 bases separating them. CDR3: CASSQEGTYEQYF. In DNA, the CDR3 is TGCGCCAGCAGCCAAGAAGGGACCTACGAGCAGTACTTC.

The V and J genes are TRBV11-2 and TRBJ1-2; D not certain. CDR1 and CDR2 from the germline V gene are SGHAT and FQNNGV. CDR3 length: 13 residues. With 5 bases removed from V and 0 bases from J, the gap between germline ends came to 7 bases. The CDR3 protein is CASSQGPNYGYTF. The CDR3 DNA follows: TGTGCCAGCAGCCAAGGGCCTAACTATGGCTACACCTTC. Filled out from reference TRBV11-2 and TRBJ1-2, the complete variable domain reads EAGVAQSPRYKIIEKRQSVAFWCNPISGHATLYWYQQILGQGPKLLIQFQNNGVVDDSQLPKDRFSAERLKGVDSTLKIQPAKLEDSAVYLCASSQGPNYGYTFGSGTRLTVV.

The V call is TRBV9, the J call TRBJ2-7; D not resolved. The CDR3 has 13 amino acids. Deletions cut 0 bases from V and 3 bases from J, with 7 bases between. Germline CDR1 reads SGDLS; CDR2 reads YYNGEE. CDR3 DNA sequence: TGTGCCAGCAGCGTAGGTGCCGACTACGAGCAGTACTTC. It specifies CASSVGADYEQYF.

The J gene is TRBJ2-1, the V gene TRBV7-3; D possibly corresponds to TRBD2 (5 bases). V was cut by 8 bases and J by 8 bases, with 10 bases left in between. This CDR3 comprises 11 residues. Germline V lookup: CDR1 SGHTA, CDR2 FQGTGA. For the CDR3, the DNA is TGTGCCAGCCGAACGGGGTATGAGCAGTTCTTC. It specifies CASRTGYEQFF.

The gene calls are TRBV7-9 and TRBJ2-1, with 10 bases that match TRBD1. Germline trimming cut 8 bases from V and 6 bases from J; bases unmatched to any gene: 10. This CDR3 has 15 residues. CDR1 SEHNR and CDR2 FQNEAQ come from the germline V gene (reference sequence). The CDR3 protein is CASSMLGQGRNEQFF. The CDR3 coding sequence is TGTGCCAGCTCAATGCTGGGACAGGGGCGCAATGAGCAGTTCTTC.